This paragraph reports one T cell receptor (beta chain). CDR3 length: 13 residues. Germline V gives CDR1 SGHDN, CDR2 FVKESK. The V end was cut by 3 bases, the J end by 4 bases, with 8 bases between. TCRdb's table, derived via immunoSEQ multiplex PCR, lists solely in-frame clones and lacks some. This table has fewer than 450,000 clones, 88% appearing once. This sample was included in a study of blood T cell repertoires in COVID-19. This clonotype was obtained from a woman in her thirties or forties with acute COVID-19. V usage is TRBV14 and J usage is TRBJ2-3, with no clear D. The sample taken for sequencing was PBMCs or T cells enriched from blood (not recorded which). CDR3 DNA sequence: TGTGCCAGCAGCCATATTCCGGCAGATACGCAGTATTTT. Translated: CASSHIPADTQYF.